This T cell receptor (beta chain) emerged from a study of blood T cell repertoires in COVID-19. Study processing details: Nucleated cell number was recorded as an estimate derived from reference gene primer amplification. Method: immunoSEQ multiplex PCR; TCRdb's copy keeps in-frame clones and lacks some. V and J calls and clone size are as listed in that table; D and trimming were resolved from the DNA. The sample records roughly 140,000 clones, 80% being singletons. This TCR was recovered from a man between 60 and 70 years old with acute or convalescent COVID-19. The sample consisted of peripheral blood.

The CDR3 DNA sequence: TGTGCCAGCAGTGAAGGCCTGACAGTCTATGGCTACACCTTC. This gives the protein CASSEGLTVYGYTF. This chain connects TRBV2 to TRBJ1-2, with TRBD1 as a possible D gene (5 bases). V shed 1 base and J shed 4 bases, with 10 bases lying between them. The germline gives CDR1 SNHLY, CDR2 FYNNEI. The CDR3 spans 14 residues.